Each of the 18 T cell receptor beta chains below was sequenced from the same sample in a study of blood T cells in healthy people across ages. A J-beta primer mix and a sample-barcoded 5' primer were used in a second PCR of roughly 6 to 11 cycles. MiXCR, run by TCRdb on the 5' RACE reads, gives a single entry per CDR3 protein. The table shows 540,000 or so distinct CDR3 sequences, with 24% occurring only once. These data are also associated with another study on T cells of mothers and their children.

The material sequenced was blood. The receptors derive from a boy aged 5 to 17 in good health.

The DNA for the CDR3 is TGCAGCGTTGACGGGGTGAACGAGAAGACCCAGTACTTC. It specifies CSVDGVNEKTQYF. V gene TRBV29-1 combines with J gene TRBJ2-5; weak D call: TRBD2 (5 bases). The CDR3 runs 13 residues. V lost 3 bases and J 6 bases, leaving 14 bases between the germline ends. The germline gives CDR1 SQVTM, CDR2 ANQGSEA.

This clonotype has a handful of counts. The rearrangement links TRBV6-4 to TRBJ2-1; the D gene could be TRBD1 or TRBD2 (5 bases each). Germline CDR1 and CDR2: MRHNA and SNTAGT. The CDR3 has 17 residues. With 7 bases removed from V and 0 bases from J, the gap between germline ends came to 19 bases. Written as DNA, the CDR3 is TGTGCCAGCATCTTAAGGACTGGGGCGACCTCCTACAATGAGCAGTTCTTC. It is translated as CASILRTGATSYNEQFF.

This clonotype occurred many times. V usage is TRBV6-2 or TRBV6-3 and J usage is TRBJ2-7; 12 nucleotides line up with TRBD1. This CDR3 is built from 16 residues. Germline V lookup: CDR1 MNHEY, CDR2 SVGEGT. With V trimmed by 4 bases and J by 2 bases, 6 bases remained unmatched. The CDR3 DNA reads as TGTGCCAGCAGTTCGCCCCGGGACAGGGGGCCCTACGAGCAGTACTTC. It yields the protein CASSSPRDRGPYEQYF.

This clonotype was seen more than once but under ten times. The chain joins TRBV14 to TRBJ2-5, with D perhaps given as TRBD1 or TRBD2 (5 bases each). There are 15 residues in the CDR3. V was cut by 1 base and J by 1 base, with 10 bases left in between. Per germline, CDR1 SGHDN and CDR2 FVKESK. CDR3 sequence: CASSQGGPGQETQYF. CDR3 coding DNA: TGTGCCAGCAGCCAAGGGGGACCCGGCCAAGAGACCCAGTACTTC.

The chain has TRBV7-2 and TRBJ1-2; D is unclear. The CDR3 totals 14 residues. From germline, CDR1 is SGHTA and CDR2 FQGNSA. The V gene lost 2 bases and the J gene lost 0 bases, with 7 bases spanning the gap. The CDR3 sequence: CASSLRQTNYGYTF. The CDR3 region has the DNA TGTGCCAGCAGCTTAAGGCAGACTAACTATGGCTACACCTTC.

Notes on this clonotype: One end of the junction is discordant with germline, which a read error may explain. The chain employs TRBV9 and TRBJ2-6; the D call may be TRBD1 or TRBD2 (6 bases each). This CDR3 is 17 amino acids long. Germline CDR1 SGDLS, CDR2 YYNGEE. Written as DNA, the CDR3 is TGTGCCAGCAACGCGGGACACGTCAACTCTGGGGCCGACGTCCTGACTTTC. It translates to CASNAGHVNSGADVLTF.

The V gene is TRBV29-1, the J gene TRBJ2-7; TRBD1 matches at 10 bases. This CDR3 spans 13 amino acids. Trimming took 7 bases from V and 3 from J; bases not matched to a gene: 6. Germline loops: CDR1 SQVTM, CDR2 ANQGSEA. DNA for the CDR3: TGCAGCGCCCGGGACAGGGGAGGCTACGAGCAGTACTTC. It codes for CSARDRGGYEQYF.

In its sample, this clonotype was seen many times. The CDR3 DNA follows: TGTGCCAGCAGTGAGGGCCGTCTCCACTTT. Translating gives CASSEGRLHF. The V and J genes are TRBV6-1 and TRBJ1-6; no clear D gene. The CDR3 has 10 amino acids. V was clipped by 3 bases and J by 16 bases, with 7 bases between them. The germline V gene encodes CDR1 MNHNS and CDR2 SASEGT.

This chain joins TRBV10-3 and TRBJ2-1, with D hard to call. Per germline, CDR1 ENHRY and CDR2 SYGVKD. Trimming pared 2 bases from V and 7 bases from J, leaving 9 bases between. The CDR3 loop spans 13 amino acids. This CDR3 reads CAISEPSRNEQFF. As DNA, the CDR3 is TGTGCCATCAGTGAGCCGAGTCGGAATGAGCAGTTCTTC.

This clonotype has only a few counts. This sequence joins TRBV5-1 and TRBJ2-2; 7 bases agree with TRBD1. Germline V gene lookup returns CDR1 SGHRS and CDR2 YFSETQ. V lost 0 bases, J lost 2 bases, and 4 bases stayed unmatched. This CDR3 comprises 16 residues. The CDR3 reads CASSLEAGGNTGELFF. The CDR3 region has the DNA TGCGCCAGCAGCTTGGAGGCAGGGGGAAACACCGGGGAGCTGTTTTTT.

This clonotype was seen only a few times. The CDR3 coding sequence is TGTGCCAGCAGTTTATGCCTGACAGAAAGCTCCTACGAGCAGTACTTC. Its translation is CASSLCLTESSYEQYF. This chain joins TRBV27 and TRBJ2-5; D is possibly TRBD1 (5 bases). The end of the DNA fits TRBJ2-7 better, so the J call may be wrong. This CDR3 comprises 16 residues. The V gene's germline CDR1 is MNHEY and CDR2 SMNVEV (reference sequence).

The chain recombines TRBV6-6 with TRBJ2-3; 8 nucleotides line up with TRBD1. There are 17 residues in the CDR3. With 2 bases clipped from V and 4 bases from J, the junction kept 11 bases outside the gene matches. The germline gives CDR1 MNHNY, CDR2 SVGAGI (reference sequence). The CDR3 here is CASSYPETGVSADTQYF. The CDR3 bases are TGTGCCAGCAGTTACCCAGAGACAGGGGTTTCCGCAGATACGCAGTATTTT.

This clonotype turned up a few times. The chain employs TRBV6-5 and TRBJ2-7; weak D call: TRBD1 (5 bases). The CDR3 length is 14 residues. V lost 6 bases to trimming and J lost 2 bases, with 14 bases between them. Germline V lookup: CDR1 MNHEY, CDR2 SVGAGI. CDR3 region: CASSARTRPYEQYF. CDR3 nucleotides: TGTGCCAGCAGCGCTAGGACAAGACCCTACGAGCAGTACTTC.

This chain links TRBV7-9 with TRBJ1-6; unclear D gene. Germline loops: CDR1 SEHNR, CDR2 FQNEAQ (reference sequence). V lost 5 bases and J 10 bases, leaving 15 bases between the germline ends. The length of the CDR3 is 14 residues. CDR3: CASSRTGEVSPLHF. CDR3 in DNA: TGTGCCAGCAGCCGGACCGGGGAAGTCTCACCCCTCCACTTT.

The J gene is TRBJ2-7, the V gene TRBV20-1; TRBD1 is a possible D gene (5 bases). CDR1 is DFQATT, CDR2 SNEGSKA, per germline (reference sequence). The ends were cut back, 4 bases at V and 6 bases at J, with 22 bases in the middle. The CDR3 length is 15 residues. In DNA form, the CDR3 reads TGCAGTGCTAAAACATTCCAGGGAAGAGGCAGCGAGCAGTACTTC. Its protein is CSAKTFQGRGSEQYF.

Only one count was recorded for this clonotype. Germline and junction disagree at one end, which may indicate a read error. The chain employs TRBV30 and TRBJ2-7; the match to TRBD2 covers 10 bases. Germline CDR1 GTSNPN, CDR2 SVGIG (reference sequence). The CDR3 has 11 amino acids. CDR3 in DNA: TGTGCCTGGAGTTTCACTAGCGGGGTAAACTTC. This translates into CAWSFTSGVNF.

The rearrangement uses TRBV11-3 and TRBJ2-3; 7 bases match TRBD1. Trimming at V came to 6 bases and at J to 4 bases, leaving 10 bases not matched to a gene. Germline lookup yields CDR1 SGHNT and CDR2 YENEEA. The CDR3 is 15 residues long. In DNA, the CDR3 is TGTGCCAGCAGTCTCGACAGGGTCCGTTCAGATACGCAGTATTTT. It translates to CASSLDRVRSDTQYF.

The gene calls are TRBV7-3 and TRBJ1-1; D not certain. The germline V and J ends were trimmed by 1 base and 0 bases, with 9 bases remaining between them. This CDR3 is 15 amino acids long. Germline loops: CDR1 SGHTA, CDR2 FQGTGA. The CDR3 DNA is TGTGCCAGCAGCTTAAGTGGTGGTCTGAACACTGAAGCTTTCTTT. It specifies CASSLSGGLNTEAFF.